This TCR beta chain is from a study of cytomegalovirus exposure and HLA in healthy donors. Study outcomes and limitations: CMV serostatus stood as the only immune exposure information on hand. When presence/absence was analysed, sequencing depth was taken to be roughly uniform across donors.

Germline loops: CDR1 WNHNN, CDR2 SYGVQD (reference sequence). The CDR3 runs to 14 residues. The trim removed 10 bases at V and 2 bases at J, leaving 8 bases unmatched. This clone was seen only a few times. Its antigen remains unidentified. It was with 60 Vbeta and 13 Jbeta primers that the PCR ran. Sequencing used immunoSEQ multiplex PCR; TCRdb keeps in-frame clones, though not all of them. The data contain tens of thousands of clones, roughly 60% of them singletons. This TCR was sampled from a young man in good health and CMV-seropositive. The chain uses TRBV10-1 and TRBJ2-1, with TRBD2 matching over 7 bases. Source material: PBMCs. CDR3 residues: CATEGTTPYNEQFF. CDR3 nucleotide sequence: TGCGCCACCGAGGGGACTACTCCCTACAATGAGCAGTTCTTC.